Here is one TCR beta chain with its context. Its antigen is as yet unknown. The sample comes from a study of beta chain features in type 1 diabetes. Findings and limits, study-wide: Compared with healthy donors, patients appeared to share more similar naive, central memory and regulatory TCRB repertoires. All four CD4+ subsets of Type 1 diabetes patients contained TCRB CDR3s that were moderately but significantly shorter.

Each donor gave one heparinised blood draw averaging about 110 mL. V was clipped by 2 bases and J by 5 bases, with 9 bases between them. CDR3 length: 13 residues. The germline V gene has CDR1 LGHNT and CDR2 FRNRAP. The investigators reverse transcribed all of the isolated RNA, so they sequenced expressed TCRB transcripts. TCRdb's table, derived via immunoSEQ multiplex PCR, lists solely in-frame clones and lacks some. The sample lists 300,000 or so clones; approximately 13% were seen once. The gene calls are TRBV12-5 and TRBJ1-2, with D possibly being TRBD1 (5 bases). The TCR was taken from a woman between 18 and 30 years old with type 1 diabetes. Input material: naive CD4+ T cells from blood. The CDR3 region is CASGLQGIYGYTF. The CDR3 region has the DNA TGTGCTAGTGGTTTGCAGGGAATTTATGGCTACACCTTC.